This T cell receptor (beta chain) was identified during a study of PD-L1 blockade in urothelial cancer. Study-level information: The study started patients on atezolizumab around 2014, giving 1,200 mg intravenously every 3 weeks. Patients had been given 0 to 3 earlier chemotherapy regimens.

The authors spiked synthetic TCR analog templates into each PCR. Only in-frame clones appear in the TCRdb table, and some are missing; sequencing was by immunoSEQ multiplex PCR. The data hold roughly 32,000 clones, with around 84% observed a single time. CDR1 and CDR2 from the germline V gene are MGHDK and SYGVNS. V trimming: 6 bases; J trimming: 4 bases; junction bases outside the gene matches: 10. The CDR3 is 16 residues long. Each patient contributed between 1 and 8 total time points of blood mononuclear cells, pretreatment and during treatment. Specimen: PBMCs, collected around atezolizumab (anti-PD-L1) treatment. The chain is built from TRBV25-1 and TRBJ2-7, with TRBD2 identical over 12 bases. The clonotype was recovered from a man in his sixties with urothelial cancer. The CDR3: CASSPTSGSKGYEQYF. DNA of the CDR3: TGTGCCAGCAGCCCGACTAGCGGGAGTAAAGGATACGAGCAGTACTTC.